This T cell receptor (beta chain) is from a study of breast tumors, draining lymph nodes, adjacent tissues. Breast cancer patients provided tissue from their axillary draining lymph nodes. The CDR3 contains 16 residues. Germline values: CDR1 SGHDT, CDR2 YYEEEE. The ends lost 3 bases at V and 4 bases at J; junction bases unmatched: 9. TCRdb re-called the multiplex PCR reads through MiXCR, storing one row per CDR3 protein. The table includes 150,000 to 200,000 distinct CDR3 sequences, around 35% detected once. Findings and caveats of the study: Findings are consistent with lymph node origin and intratumoral expansion of most tumor T cells.

This clonotype was seen a few times. The target antigen is unknown. Sequences were obtained from axillary lymph node tissue. This rearrangement joins TRBV5-6 to TRBJ1-1; 10 nucleotides match TRBD1. The clonotype was recovered from a female donor with breast cancer. Some clones in this sample may be carry-over from other donors' samples. The CDR3 DNA sequence: TGTGCCAGCAGCTATCCGACAGGGGGCAGAAGCACTGAAGCTTTCTTT. Its translation: CASSYPTGGRSTEAFF.